The 23 T cell receptor beta chains given below trace back to one sample, sequenced in a study of identical twins. TCRdb itself ran the 5' RACE reads through MiXCR, one entry per CDR3 protein. The repertoire holds around 140,000 distinct CDR3 sequences, with 3.5% as singletons. Sequencing input: memory T cells sorted from blood. These receptors originate from a man between 18 and 29 years old in good health.

This clonotype was recorded at least ten times. The J gene is TRBJ2-5, the V gene TRBV20-1; 7 nucleotides align to TRBD2. V gave up 5 bases and J gave up 4 bases; unmatched junction bases: 16. CDR3 size: 16 residues. The germline gives CDR1 DFQATT, CDR2 SNEGSKA (reference sequence). DNA of the CDR3: TGCAGTGCTCAGATTCCTCTAGCGGAGGGGAGAGAGACCCAGTACTTC. This codes for CSAQIPLAEGRETQYF.

This clonotype has ten or more counts. The rearrangement links TRBV5-5 to TRBJ1-5; D gene unclear. CDR1 and CDR2 from the germline V gene are SGHKS and YYEKEE (reference sequence). Trimming took 3 bases from V and 7 from J, leaving 11 bases between them. The length of the CDR3 is 13 residues. DNA for the CDR3: TGTGCCAGCAGCTCGGATGTTGGGCAGCCCCAGCATTTT. Translated: CASSSDVGQPQHF.

This clonotype appeared many times. The rearrangement joins TRBV10-2 to TRBJ2-3; D gene uncertain. In germline, CDR1 is WSHSY, CDR2 SAAADI. The germline V and J ends were trimmed by 6 bases and 0 bases, with 7 bases remaining between them. The CDR3 totals 13 residues. The CDR3 loop is CASSDPSTDTQYF. The CDR3 nucleotides read TGCGCCAGCAGCGACCCTAGCACAGATACGCAGTATTTT.

The sample holds a few counts of this clonotype. The chain carries TRBV19 and TRBJ2-7; D may be TRBD2 (6 bases). CDR3 length equals 13 residues. V was shortened by 5 bases and J by 5 bases, with 13 bases between the two germline ends. The germline CDR1 and CDR2 sequences are LNHDA and SQIVND (reference sequence). The CDR3 here is CASSFRTGDEQYF. The CDR3 nucleotides are TGTGCCAGTAGTTTTAGGACGGGGGACGAGCAGTACTTC.

This clonotype appeared many times. The chain has TRBV27 and TRBJ1-2, with unresolved D. Per germline, CDR1 MNHEY and CDR2 SMNVEV (reference sequence). There are 14 residues in the CDR3. V was cut by 2 bases and J by 4 bases, with 11 bases left in between. CDR3 sequence: CASSLSPGLYGYTF. In DNA form, the CDR3 reads TGTGCCAGCAGTTTAAGTCCAGGACTCTATGGCTACACCTTC.

This clonotype has a count of ten or more. This chain links TRBV28 with TRBJ1-4; possibly TRBD1 for D (5 bases). The CDR3 is 14 residues long. Germline CDR1 MDHEN, CDR2 SYDVKM. The V end lost 5 bases, the J end lost 6 bases, and 13 bases lay between the germline ends. DNA of the CDR3: TGTGCCAGCAGTGGGGGAGGGGTCGATGAAAAACTGTTTTTT. The encoded protein is CASSGGGVDEKLFF.

The table lists this clonotype with many counts. This chain links TRBV3-1 with TRBJ1-2; D is unresolved. Germline V gene lookup returns CDR1 LGHDT and CDR2 YNNKEL (reference sequence). Trimming left V 3 bases short and J 4 bases short, with 9 bases between. The CDR3 sequence is 13 residues long. For the CDR3, the DNA is TGTGCCAGCAGCCACAAGGCGACCTATGGCTACACCTTC. Translating it yields CASSHKATYGYTF.

This clonotype appeared many times. The CDR3 bases are TGTGCCAGCAGACGGACAGGCCGCTCCTACAATGAGCAGTTCTTC. This encodes CASRRTGRSYNEQFF. The V and J genes are TRBV21-1 and TRBJ2-1; the table gives TRBD1 as D, unverified against the DNA. TRBV21-1 represents a pseudogene. This CDR3 is built from 15 residues.

This clonotype was observed at least ten times. The V and J genes are TRBV20-1 and TRBJ2-5; maybe TRBD2 (7 bases). The CDR3 has 14 residues. CDR1 and CDR2 (germline): DFQATT, SNEGSKA (reference sequence). V lost 3 bases to trimming and J lost 1 base, with 12 bases between them. The CDR3 here is CSASQRGGQETQYF. The CDR3 DNA follows: TGCAGTGCTAGCCAAAGGGGGGGCCAAGAGACCCAGTACTTC.

This clonotype was counted at least ten times. The chain joins TRBV19 to TRBJ2-6; D is ambiguous. Per the germline V gene, CDR1 is LNHDA and CDR2 is SQIVND (reference sequence). There are 15 residues in the CDR3. Trimming removed 3 bases from V and 1 base from J, with 7 bases in between. The CDR3 protein is CASSISTSGANVLTF. CDR3 nucleotides: TGTGCCAGTAGTATTTCGACATCTGGGGCCAACGTCCTGACTTTC.

This clonotype occurred many times. The chain couples TRBV7-9 to TRBJ2-1, with 9 bases identical to TRBD1. This CDR3 comprises 16 residues. The germline gives CDR1 SEHNR, CDR2 FQNEAQ (reference sequence). The V segment lost 5 bases and the J segment 6 bases; nucleotides outside the gene matches: 11. This CDR3 reads CASSGPGQGISNEQFF. The CDR3 region has the DNA TGTGCCAGCAGCGGACCGGGACAGGGCATCTCCAATGAGCAGTTCTTC.

This clonotype was observed many times. The chain uses TRBV12-3 or TRBV12-4 and TRBJ1-4, with TRBD1 identical over 10 bases. Trimming removed 6 bases from V and 8 bases from J; junction bases left unmatched: 6. The CDR3 is made up of 14 amino acids. The CDR3 loop reads CASRRDRGAEKLFF. As DNA, the CDR3 is TGTGCCAGCAGGCGGGACAGGGGAGCCGAAAAACTGTTTTTT.

This clonotype appeared many times. The chain is built from TRBV12-3 or TRBV12-4 and TRBJ2-1; 11 nucleotides line up with TRBD2. Trimming at V came to 5 bases and at J to 3 bases, leaving 9 bases not matched to a gene. The CDR3 spans 17 residues. The CDR3: CASSKQGGTSGYNEQFF. CDR3 DNA: TGTGCCAGCAGTAAACAAGGTGGGACTAGCGGCTACAATGAGCAGTTCTTC.

CDR3 amino acids: CASSLGQGNAETQYF. The CDR3 nucleotides read TGCGCCAGCAGCTTGGGACAGGGCAATGCGGAGACCCAGTACTTC. This chain joins TRBV5-1 and TRBJ2-5, with TRBD1 matching over 7 bases. The V gene end was trimmed by 0 bases and the J gene end by 5 bases; junction bases not matched to a gene: 7. Germline values: CDR1 SGHRS, CDR2 YFSETQ. This CDR3 is 15 amino acids long.

In its sample, this clonotype was seen many times. V usage is TRBV12-3 or TRBV12-4 and J usage is TRBJ2-6, with D uncertain. This CDR3 is 14 amino acids long. V was shortened by 3 bases and J by 0 bases, with 3 bases between the two germline ends. The CDR3 reads CASSLGSGANVLTF. The CDR3 DNA reads as TGTGCCAGCAGTTTGGGCTCTGGGGCCAACGTCCTGACTTTC.

There are many counts of this clonotype. This sequence joins TRBV12-3 or TRBV12-4 and TRBJ2-1; 9 bases match TRBD2. J gave up 3 bases and V 7 bases, and 7 bases lay outside the gene matches. The CDR3 consists of 15 residues. The CDR3 region is CASINSGSIYNEQFF. CDR3 sequence (DNA): TGTGCCAGCATCAATAGCGGGAGCATCTACAATGAGCAGTTCTTC.

This clonotype was seen repeatedly, ten times or more. The rearrangement joins TRBV5-1 to TRBJ2-1; TRBD2 agrees at 15 bases. This CDR3 comprises 19 residues. The junction had 11 bases not matched to a gene; V was cut back by 3 bases and J by 4 bases. Germline V gene data show CDR1 as SGHRS and CDR2 as YFSETQ. Written as DNA, the CDR3 is TGCGCCAGCAGCTCTAAATCGGGACTAGCGGGAGGCGGGTACAATGAGCAGTTCTTC. It codes for CASSSKSGLAGGGYNEQFF.

This clonotype showed up many times. The V gene is TRBV6-1, the J gene TRBJ2-1; 7 bases match TRBD2. The V gene end was trimmed by 4 bases and the J gene end by 4 bases; junction bases not matched to a gene: 4. The CDR3 runs 14 residues. Germline CDR1 is MNHNS and CDR2 is SASEGT. CDR3: CASSGGLSYNEQFF. Here the CDR3 DNA reads TGTGCCAGCAGTGGGGGACTATCTTACAATGAGCAGTTCTTC.

This clonotype was counted many times. The chain has TRBV7-2 and TRBJ2-7; a possible D gene is TRBD2 (5 bases). The CDR3 extends over 15 amino acids. Germline V gene data show CDR1 as SGHTA and CDR2 as FQGNSA. Trimming removed 1 base from V and 0 bases from J, with 10 bases in between. The CDR3 protein is CASSLDASLSYEQYF. The CDR3 DNA follows: TGTGCCAGCAGCTTAGATGCTAGCCTCTCCTACGAGCAGTACTTC.

This clonotype came up many times. The chain combines TRBV20-1 with TRBJ2-2; possible D gene TRBD2, 5 bases. Germline CDR1 DFQATT, CDR2 SNEGSKA (reference sequence). V was clipped by 1 base and J by 3 bases, with 9 bases between them. The CDR3 runs 14 residues. The CDR3 DNA follows: TGCAGTGCTAGAGCCAGCGGATACACCGGGGAGCTGTTTTTT. Its protein is CSARASGYTGELFF.

There are many counts of this clonotype. This chain uses TRBV6-1 with TRBJ1-1, with D perhaps TRBD1 (6 bases). Germline V gives CDR1 MNHNS, CDR2 SASEGT. The ends were cut back, 3 bases at V and 4 bases at J, with 9 bases in the middle. The CDR3 has 13 residues. The CDR3 loop is CASSERGTTEAFF. In nucleotides, the CDR3 is TGTGCCAGCAGTGAGAGGGGGACCACTGAAGCTTTCTTT.

The rearrangement joins TRBV30 to TRBJ1-3; D call uncertain. Germline CDR1 and CDR2: GTSNPN and SVGIG (reference sequence). Trimming stripped 5 bases from V and 4 bases from J, with 6 bases between. CDR3 length equals 11 residues. The CDR3 sequence is CAWEQGNTIYF. The CDR3 region has the DNA TGTGCCTGGGAACAGGGAAACACCATATATTTT.

This clonotype was seen many times. The rearrangement uses TRBV7-3 and TRBJ2-1; TRBD2 agrees at 8 bases. The CDR3 runs to 15 residues. CDR1 SGHTA and CDR2 FQGTGA come from the germline V gene. With 5 bases clipped from V and 7 bases from J, the junction kept 10 bases outside the gene matches. CDR3 DNA: TGTGCCAGCAGCCGTTCGGGAGGGCCGGGGAATGAGCAGTTCTTC. Translation: CASSRSGGPGNEQFF.